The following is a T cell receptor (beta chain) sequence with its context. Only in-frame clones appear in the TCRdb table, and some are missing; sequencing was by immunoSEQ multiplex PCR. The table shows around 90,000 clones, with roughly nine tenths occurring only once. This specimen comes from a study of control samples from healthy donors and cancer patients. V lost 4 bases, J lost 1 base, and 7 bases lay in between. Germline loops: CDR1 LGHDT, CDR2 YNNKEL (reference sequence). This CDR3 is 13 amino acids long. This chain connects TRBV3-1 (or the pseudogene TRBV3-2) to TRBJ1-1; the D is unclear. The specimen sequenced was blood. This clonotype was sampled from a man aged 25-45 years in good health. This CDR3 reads CASSLRQNTEAFF. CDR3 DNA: TGTGCCAGCAGCCTACGACAGAACACTGAAGCTTTCTTT.